This TCR beta chain appears in the sequencing data of a study of response to subunit inactivated influenza vaccine. Study outcomes and limitations: The authors suggested that every seasonal influenza vaccination recruits few new T cells.

This clonotype was seen at least ten times. What it recognizes is unknown. Each CDR3 protein gets one entry after TCRdb re-called the RT-PCR reads with MiXCR. The sample includes 400,000 to 650,000 distinct CDR3 sequences, 6.5% to 8% seen only once; the top ten take less than 15%. CDR1 is MDHEN, CDR2 SYDVKM, per germline. This CDR3 has 12 residues. The V gene lost 6 bases and the J gene lost 0 bases, with 4 bases spanning the gap. The sample consisted of PBMCs from blood, taken less than 30 months after vaccination. The receptor was isolated from a man between 50 and 75 years old who received an inactivated influenza vaccine. The chain combines TRBV28 with TRBJ2-3; D is unclear. CDR3 bases: TGTGCCAGCAGGAGGAGCACAGATACGCAGTATTTT. Its translation: CASRRSTDTQYF.